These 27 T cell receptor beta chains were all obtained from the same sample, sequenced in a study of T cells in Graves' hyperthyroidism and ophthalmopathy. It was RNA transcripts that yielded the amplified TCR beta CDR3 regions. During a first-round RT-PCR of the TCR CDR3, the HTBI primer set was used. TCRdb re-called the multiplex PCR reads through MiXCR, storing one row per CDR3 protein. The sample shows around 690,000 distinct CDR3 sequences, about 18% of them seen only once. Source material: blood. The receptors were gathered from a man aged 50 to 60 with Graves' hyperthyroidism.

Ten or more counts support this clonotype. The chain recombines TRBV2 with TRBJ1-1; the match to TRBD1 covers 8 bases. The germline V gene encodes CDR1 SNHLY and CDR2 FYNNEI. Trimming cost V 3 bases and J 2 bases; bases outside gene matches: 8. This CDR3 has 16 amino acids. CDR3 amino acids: CASSDMAGGYNTEAFF. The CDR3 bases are TGTGCCAGCAGTGATATGGCAGGGGGCTACAACACTGAAGCTTTCTTT.

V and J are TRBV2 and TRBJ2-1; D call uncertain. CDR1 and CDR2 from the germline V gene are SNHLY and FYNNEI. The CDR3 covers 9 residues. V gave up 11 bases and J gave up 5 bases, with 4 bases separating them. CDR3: CALHNEQFF. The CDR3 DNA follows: TGTGCCCTACACAATGAGCAGTTCTTC. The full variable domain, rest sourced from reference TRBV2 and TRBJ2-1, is EPEVTQTPSHQVTQMGQEVILRCVPISNHLYFYWYRQILGQKVEFLVSFYNNEISEKSEIFDDQFSVERPDGSNFTLKIRSTKLEDSAMYFCALHNEQFFGPGTRLTVL.

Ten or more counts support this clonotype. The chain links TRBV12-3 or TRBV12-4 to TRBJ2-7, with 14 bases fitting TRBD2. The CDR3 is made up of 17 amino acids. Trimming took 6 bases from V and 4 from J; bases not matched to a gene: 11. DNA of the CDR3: TGTGCCAGCAGCCCGACTAGCGGGAGGGCCTCCGTTTACGAGCAGTACTTC. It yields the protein CASSPTSGRASVYEQYF.

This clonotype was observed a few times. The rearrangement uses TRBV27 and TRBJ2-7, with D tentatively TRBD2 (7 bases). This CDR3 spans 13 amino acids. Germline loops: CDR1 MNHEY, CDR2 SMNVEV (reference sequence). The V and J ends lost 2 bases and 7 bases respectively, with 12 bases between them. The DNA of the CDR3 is TGTGCCAGCAGTTTAGGTGGGGGGGCTGAGCAGTACTTC. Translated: CASSLGGGAEQYF.

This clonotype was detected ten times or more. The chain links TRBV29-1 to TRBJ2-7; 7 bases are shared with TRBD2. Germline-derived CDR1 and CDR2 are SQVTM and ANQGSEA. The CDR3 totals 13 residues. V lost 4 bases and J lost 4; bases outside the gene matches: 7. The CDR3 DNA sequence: TGCAGCGTTGGGCTAGCGGAAGATTACGAGCAGTACTTC. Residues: CSVGLAEDYEQYF.

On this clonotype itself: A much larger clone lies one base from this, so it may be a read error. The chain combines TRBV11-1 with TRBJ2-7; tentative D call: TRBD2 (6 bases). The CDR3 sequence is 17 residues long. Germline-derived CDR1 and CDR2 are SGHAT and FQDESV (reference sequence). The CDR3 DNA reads TGTGCCAGCAGCGCCAAACCCCGGGACTCTGTTTCGTACGAGCACTACTTC. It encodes CASSAKPRDSVSYEHYF.

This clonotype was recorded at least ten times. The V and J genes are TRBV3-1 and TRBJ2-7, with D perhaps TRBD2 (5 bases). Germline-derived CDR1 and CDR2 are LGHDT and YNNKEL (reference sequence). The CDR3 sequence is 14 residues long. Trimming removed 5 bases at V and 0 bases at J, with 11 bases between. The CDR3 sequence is CASSSPDSSYEQYF. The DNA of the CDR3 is TGTGCCAGCAGCTCCCCGGACTCCTCCTACGAGCAGTACTTC.

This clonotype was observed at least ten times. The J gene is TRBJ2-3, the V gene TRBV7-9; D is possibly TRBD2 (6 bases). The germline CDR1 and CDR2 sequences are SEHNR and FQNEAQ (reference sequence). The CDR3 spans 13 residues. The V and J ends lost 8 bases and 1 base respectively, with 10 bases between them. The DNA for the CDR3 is TGTGCCAGCGAGGGAGGTCGCACAGATACGCAGTATTTT. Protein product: CASEGGRTDTQYF. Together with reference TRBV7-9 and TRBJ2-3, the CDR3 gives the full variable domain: DTGVSQNPRHKITKRGQNVTFRCDPISEHNRLYWYRQTLGQGPEFLTYFQNEAQLEKSRLLSDRFSAERPKGSFSTLEIQRTEQGDSAMYLCASEGGRTDTQYFGPGTRLTVL.

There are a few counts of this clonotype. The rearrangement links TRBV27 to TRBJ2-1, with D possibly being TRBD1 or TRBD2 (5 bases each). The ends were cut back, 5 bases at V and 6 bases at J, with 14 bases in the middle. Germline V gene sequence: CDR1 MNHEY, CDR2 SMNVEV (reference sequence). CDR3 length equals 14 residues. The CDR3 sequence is CASSEWDPSNEQFF. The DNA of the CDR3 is TGTGCCAGCAGTGAGTGGGACCCTTCCAATGAGCAGTTCTTC.

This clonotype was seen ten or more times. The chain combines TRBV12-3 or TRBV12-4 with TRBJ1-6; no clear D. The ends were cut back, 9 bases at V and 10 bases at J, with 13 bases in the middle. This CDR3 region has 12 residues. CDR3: CASSGFWSPLHF. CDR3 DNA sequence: TGTGCCAGTTCGGGATTTTGGTCACCCCTCCACTTT.

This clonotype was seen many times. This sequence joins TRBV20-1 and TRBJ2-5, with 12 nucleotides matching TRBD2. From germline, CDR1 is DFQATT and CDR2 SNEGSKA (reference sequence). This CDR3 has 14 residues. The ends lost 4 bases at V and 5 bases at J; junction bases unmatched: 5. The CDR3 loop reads CSAIGLAGKETQYF. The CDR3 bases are TGCAGTGCTATAGGACTAGCGGGAAAGGAGACCCAGTACTTC.

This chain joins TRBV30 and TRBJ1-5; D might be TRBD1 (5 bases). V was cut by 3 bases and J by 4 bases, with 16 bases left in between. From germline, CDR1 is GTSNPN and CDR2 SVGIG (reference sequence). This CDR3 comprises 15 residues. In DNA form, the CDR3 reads TGTGCCTGGAGCCCGGGGGGGGTAATTAATCAGCCCCAGCATTTT. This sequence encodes CAWSPGGVINQPQHF. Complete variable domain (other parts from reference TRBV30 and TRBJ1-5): SQTIHQWPATLVQPVGSPLSLECTVEGTSNPNLYWYRQAAGRGLQLLFYSVGIGQISSEVPQNLSASRPQDRQFILSSKKLLLSDSGFYLCAWSPGGVINQPQHFGDGTRLSIL.

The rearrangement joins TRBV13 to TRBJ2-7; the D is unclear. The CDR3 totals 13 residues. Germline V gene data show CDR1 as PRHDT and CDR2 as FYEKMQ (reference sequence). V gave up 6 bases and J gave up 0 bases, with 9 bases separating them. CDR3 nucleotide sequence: TGTGCCAGCAGTCCCGACGCCTCCTACGAGCAGTACTTC. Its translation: CASSPDASYEQYF.

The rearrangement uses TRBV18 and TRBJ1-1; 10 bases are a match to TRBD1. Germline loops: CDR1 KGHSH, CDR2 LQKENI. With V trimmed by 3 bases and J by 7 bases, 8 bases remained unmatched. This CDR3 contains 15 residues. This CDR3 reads CASSPETGGYGEAFF. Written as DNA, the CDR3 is TGTGCCAGCTCACCCGAGACAGGGGGCTACGGTGAAGCTTTCTTT.

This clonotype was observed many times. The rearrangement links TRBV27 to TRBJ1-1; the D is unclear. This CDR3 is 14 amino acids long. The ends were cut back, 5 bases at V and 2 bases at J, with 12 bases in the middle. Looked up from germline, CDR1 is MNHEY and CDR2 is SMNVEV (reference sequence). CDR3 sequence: CASSIWVGNTEAFF. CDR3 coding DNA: TGTGCCAGCAGTATCTGGGTGGGCAACACTGAAGCTTTCTTT.

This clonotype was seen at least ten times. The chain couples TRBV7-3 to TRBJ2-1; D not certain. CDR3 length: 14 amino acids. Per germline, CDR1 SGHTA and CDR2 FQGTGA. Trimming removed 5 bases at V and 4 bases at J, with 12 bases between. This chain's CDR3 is CASSPKGGYNEQFF. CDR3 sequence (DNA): TGTGCCAGCAGCCCCAAAGGCGGATACAATGAGCAGTTCTTC.

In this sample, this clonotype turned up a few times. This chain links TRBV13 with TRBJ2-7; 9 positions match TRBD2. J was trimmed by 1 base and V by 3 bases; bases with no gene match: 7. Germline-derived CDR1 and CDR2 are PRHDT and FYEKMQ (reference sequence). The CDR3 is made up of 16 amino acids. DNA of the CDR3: TGTGCCAGCAGCTTGACAGCGGGAGGATGGTCCTACGAGCAGTACTTC. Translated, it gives CASSLTAGGWSYEQYF.

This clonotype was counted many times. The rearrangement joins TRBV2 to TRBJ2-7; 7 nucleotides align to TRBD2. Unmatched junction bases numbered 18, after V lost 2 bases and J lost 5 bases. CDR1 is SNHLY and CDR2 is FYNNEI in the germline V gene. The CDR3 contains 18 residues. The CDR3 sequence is CASSEWGGLADSWHEQYF. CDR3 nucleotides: TGTGCCAGCAGTGAATGGGGAGGGTTAGCGGACTCCTGGCACGAGCAGTACTTC.

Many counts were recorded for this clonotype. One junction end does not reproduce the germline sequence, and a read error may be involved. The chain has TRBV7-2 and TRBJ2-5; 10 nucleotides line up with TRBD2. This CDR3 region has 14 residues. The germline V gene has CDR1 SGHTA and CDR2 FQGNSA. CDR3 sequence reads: CASQPLPLAGEGHF. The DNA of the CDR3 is TGTGCCAGCCAACCCCTACCTCTAGCGGGAGAAGGGCACTTC.

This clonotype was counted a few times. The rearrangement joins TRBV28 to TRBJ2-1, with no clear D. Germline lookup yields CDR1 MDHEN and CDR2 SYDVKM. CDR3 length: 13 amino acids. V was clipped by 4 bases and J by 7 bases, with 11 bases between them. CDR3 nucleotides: TGTGCCAGCAGTTCCTTCCTTGGGAATGAGCAGTTCTTC. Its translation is CASSSFLGNEQFF.

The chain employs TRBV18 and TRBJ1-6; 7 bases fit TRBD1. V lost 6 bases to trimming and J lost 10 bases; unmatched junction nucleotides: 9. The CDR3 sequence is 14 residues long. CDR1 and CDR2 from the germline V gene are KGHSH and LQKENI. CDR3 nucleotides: TGTGCCAGCTCCCTCCGACAGGGAGGCTCACCCCTCCACTTT. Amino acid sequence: CASSLRQGGSPLHF.

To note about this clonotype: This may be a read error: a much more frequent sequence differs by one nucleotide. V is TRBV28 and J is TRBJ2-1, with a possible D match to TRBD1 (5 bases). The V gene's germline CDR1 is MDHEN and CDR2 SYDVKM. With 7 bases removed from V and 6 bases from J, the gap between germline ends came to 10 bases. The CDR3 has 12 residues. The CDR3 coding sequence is TGTGCCAGCACCCAGGGTATCAATGAGCAGTTCTTC. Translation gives CASTQGINEQFF.

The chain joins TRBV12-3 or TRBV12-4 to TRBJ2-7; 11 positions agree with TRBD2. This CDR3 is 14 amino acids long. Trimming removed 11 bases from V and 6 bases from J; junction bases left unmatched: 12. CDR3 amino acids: CAGTLAGGRREQYF. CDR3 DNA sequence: TGTGCCGGCACCCTAGCGGGAGGCCGGCGCGAGCAGTACTTC.

The CDR3 nucleotides read TGTGCCAGCAGTTCGGCCAGGGCTGTTGGCTACACCTTC. Protein: CASSSARAVGYTF. This chain joins TRBV27 and TRBJ1-2; weak D call: TRBD1 (5 bases). The germline gives CDR1 MNHEY, CDR2 SMNVEV (reference sequence). Trimming removed 4 bases from V and 7 bases from J, with 13 bases in between. The CDR3 loop spans 13 amino acids.

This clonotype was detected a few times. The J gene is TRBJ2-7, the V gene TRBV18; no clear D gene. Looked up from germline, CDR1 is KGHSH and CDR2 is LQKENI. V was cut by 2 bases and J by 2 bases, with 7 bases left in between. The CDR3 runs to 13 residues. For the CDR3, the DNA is TGTGCCAGCTCACCAGGGAACCCCTACGAGCAGTACTTC. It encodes CASSPGNPYEQYF.

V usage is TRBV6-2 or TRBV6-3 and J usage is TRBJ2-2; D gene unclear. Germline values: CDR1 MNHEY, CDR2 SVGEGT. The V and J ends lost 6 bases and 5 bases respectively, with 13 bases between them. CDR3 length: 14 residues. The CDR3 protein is CASSYTKLTGELFF. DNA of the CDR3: TGTGCCAGCAGCTATACGAAATTAACCGGGGAGCTGTTTTTT.

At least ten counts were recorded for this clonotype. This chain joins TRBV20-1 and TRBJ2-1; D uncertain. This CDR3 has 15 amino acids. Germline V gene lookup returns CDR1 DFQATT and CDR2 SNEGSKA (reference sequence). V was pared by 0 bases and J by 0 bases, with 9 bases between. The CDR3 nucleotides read TGCAGTGCTAGAGATCAAAGGTTCTCCTACAATGAGCAGTTCTTC. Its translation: CSARDQRFSYNEQFF.